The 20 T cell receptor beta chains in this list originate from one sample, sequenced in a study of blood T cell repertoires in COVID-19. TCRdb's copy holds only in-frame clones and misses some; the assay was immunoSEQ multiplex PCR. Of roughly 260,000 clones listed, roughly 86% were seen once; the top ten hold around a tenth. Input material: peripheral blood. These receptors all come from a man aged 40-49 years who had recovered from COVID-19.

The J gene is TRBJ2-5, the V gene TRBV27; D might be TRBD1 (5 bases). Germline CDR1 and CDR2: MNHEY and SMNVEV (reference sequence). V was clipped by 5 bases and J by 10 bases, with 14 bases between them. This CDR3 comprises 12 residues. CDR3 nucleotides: TGTGCCAGCAGTCCCTCCCCCAGGGACCAGTACTTC. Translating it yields CASSPSPRDQYF.

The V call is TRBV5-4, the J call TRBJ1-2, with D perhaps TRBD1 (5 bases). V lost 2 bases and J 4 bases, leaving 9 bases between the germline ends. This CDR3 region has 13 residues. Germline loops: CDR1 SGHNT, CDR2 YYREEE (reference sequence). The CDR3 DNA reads TGTGCCAGCAGCTTATCACAGGTCTATGGCTACACCTTC. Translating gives CASSLSQVYGYTF.

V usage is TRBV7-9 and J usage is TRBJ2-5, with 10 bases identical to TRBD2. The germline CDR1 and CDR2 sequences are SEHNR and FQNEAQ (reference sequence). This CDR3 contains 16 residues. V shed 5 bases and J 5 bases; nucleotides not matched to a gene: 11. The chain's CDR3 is CASSAERGGFQETQYF. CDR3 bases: TGTGCCAGCAGCGCTGAGCGGGGGGGATTCCAGGAGACCCAGTACTTC.

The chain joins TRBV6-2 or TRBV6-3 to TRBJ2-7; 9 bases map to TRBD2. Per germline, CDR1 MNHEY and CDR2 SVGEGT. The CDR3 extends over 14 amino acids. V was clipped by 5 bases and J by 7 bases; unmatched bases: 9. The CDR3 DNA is TGTGCCAGCAGTACGACGGGACTAGCCCGAGAGCAGTACTTC. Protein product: CASSTTGLAREQYF.

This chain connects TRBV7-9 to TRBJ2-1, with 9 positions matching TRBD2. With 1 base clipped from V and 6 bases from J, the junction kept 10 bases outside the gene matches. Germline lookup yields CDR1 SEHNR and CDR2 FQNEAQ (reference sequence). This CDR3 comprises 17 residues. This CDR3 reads CASSLGGLAGRFNEQFF. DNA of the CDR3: TGTGCCAGCAGCTTAGGGGGGCTAGCGGGGCGATTCAATGAGCAGTTCTTC.

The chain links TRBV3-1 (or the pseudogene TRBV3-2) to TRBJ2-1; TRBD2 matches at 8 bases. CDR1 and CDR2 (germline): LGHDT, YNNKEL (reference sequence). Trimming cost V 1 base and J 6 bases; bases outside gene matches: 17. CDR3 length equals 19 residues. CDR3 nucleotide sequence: TGTGCCAGCAGCCAAGGAAAGCCCACAACTAGCGGACACTTCAATGAGCAGTTCTTC. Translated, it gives CASSQGKPTTSGHFNEQFF.

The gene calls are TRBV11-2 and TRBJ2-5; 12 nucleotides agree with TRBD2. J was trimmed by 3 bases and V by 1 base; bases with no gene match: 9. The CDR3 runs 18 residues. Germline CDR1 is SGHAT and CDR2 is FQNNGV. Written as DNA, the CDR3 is TGTGCCAGCAGCTTAGCCACCCGGACTAGCGGGGCAAAAGAGACCCAGTACTTC. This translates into CASSLATRTSGAKETQYF.

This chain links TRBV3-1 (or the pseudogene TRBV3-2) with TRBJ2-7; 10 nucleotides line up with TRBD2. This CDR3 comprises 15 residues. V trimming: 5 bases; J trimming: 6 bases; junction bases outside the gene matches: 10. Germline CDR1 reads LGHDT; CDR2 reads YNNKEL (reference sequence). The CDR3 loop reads CASSFPAGGPGEQYF. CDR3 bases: TGTGCCAGCAGCTTCCCAGCGGGAGGGCCGGGCGAGCAGTACTTC.

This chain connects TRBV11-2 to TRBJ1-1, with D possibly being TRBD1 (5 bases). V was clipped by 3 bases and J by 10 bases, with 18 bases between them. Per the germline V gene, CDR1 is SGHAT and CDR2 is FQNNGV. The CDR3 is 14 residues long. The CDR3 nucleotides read TGTGCCAGCAGCTTCAACCGGGACTTTTCAGGAGCTTTCTTT. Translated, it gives CASSFNRDFSGAFF.

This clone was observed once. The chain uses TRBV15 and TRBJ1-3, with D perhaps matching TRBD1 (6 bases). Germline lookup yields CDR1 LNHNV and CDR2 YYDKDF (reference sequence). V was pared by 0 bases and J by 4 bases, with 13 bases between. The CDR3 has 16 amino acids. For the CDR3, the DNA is TGTGCCACCAGCAGAGACCCGGGGGGCGCAGGAAACACCATATATTTT. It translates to CATSRDPGGAGNTIYF.

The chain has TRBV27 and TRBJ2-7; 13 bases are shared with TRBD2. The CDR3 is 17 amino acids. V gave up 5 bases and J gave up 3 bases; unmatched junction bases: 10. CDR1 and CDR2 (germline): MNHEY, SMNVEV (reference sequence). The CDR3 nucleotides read TGTGCCAGCAGTATGCGCAGGACTAGCGGGAGTCTCTACGAGCAGTACTTC. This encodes CASSMRRTSGSLYEQYF.

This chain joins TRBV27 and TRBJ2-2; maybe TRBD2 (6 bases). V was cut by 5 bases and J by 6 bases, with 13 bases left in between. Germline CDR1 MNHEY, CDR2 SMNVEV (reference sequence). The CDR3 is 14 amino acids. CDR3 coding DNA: TGTGCCAGCAGTCCGATGGGGGGTCCCGGGGAGCTGTTTTTT. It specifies CASSPMGGPGELFF.

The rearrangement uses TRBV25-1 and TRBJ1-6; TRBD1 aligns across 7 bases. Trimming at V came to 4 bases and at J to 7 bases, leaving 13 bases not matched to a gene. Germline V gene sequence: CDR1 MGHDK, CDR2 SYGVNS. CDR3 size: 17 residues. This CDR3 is CASSAVGRGLGNSPLHF. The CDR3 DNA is TGTGCCAGCAGTGCCGTCGGGAGGGGGCTAGGGAATTCACCCCTCCACTTT.

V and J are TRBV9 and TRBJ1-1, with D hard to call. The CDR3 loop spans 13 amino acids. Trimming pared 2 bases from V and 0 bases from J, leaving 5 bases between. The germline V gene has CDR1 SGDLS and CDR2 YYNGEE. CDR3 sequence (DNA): TGTGCCAGCAGCGTTCAGATGAACACTGAAGCTTTCTTT. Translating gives CASSVQMNTEAFF.

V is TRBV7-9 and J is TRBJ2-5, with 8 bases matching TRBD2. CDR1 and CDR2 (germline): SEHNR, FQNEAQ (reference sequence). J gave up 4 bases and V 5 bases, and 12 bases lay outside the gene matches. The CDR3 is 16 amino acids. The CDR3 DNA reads TGTGCCAGCAGCGTGAGGGCGAGCGGGAGAGGAGAGACCCAGTACTTC. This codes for CASSVRASGRGETQYF.

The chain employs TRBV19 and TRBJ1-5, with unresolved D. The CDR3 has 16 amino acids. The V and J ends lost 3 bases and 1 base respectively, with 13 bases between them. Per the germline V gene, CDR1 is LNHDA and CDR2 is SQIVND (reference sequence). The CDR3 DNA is TGTGCCAGTAGTATCACAGCTTCGGGGAGCAATCAGCCCCAGCATTTT. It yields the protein CASSITASGSNQPQHF.

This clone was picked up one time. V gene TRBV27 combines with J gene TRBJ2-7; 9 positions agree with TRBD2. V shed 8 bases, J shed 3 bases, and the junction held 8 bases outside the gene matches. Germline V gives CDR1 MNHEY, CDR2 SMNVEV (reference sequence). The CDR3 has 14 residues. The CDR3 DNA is TGTGCCAGCTCCCAGACTAGCGGATTCTACGAGCAGTACTTC. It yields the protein CASSQTSGFYEQYF.

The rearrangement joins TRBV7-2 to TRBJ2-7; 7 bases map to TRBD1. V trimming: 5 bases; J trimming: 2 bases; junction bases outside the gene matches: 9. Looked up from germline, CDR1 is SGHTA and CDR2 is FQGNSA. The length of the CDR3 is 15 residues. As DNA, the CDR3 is TGTGCCAGCAGCGACAAGACAGGGATCACCTACGAGCAGTACTTC. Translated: CASSDKTGITYEQYF.

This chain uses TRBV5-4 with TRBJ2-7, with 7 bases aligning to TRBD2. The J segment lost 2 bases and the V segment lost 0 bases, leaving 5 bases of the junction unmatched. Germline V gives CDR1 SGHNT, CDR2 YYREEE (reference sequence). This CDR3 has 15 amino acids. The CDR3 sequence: CASSLELAETYEQYF. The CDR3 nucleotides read TGTGCCAGCAGCTTGGAGCTAGCGGAGACCTACGAGCAGTACTTC.

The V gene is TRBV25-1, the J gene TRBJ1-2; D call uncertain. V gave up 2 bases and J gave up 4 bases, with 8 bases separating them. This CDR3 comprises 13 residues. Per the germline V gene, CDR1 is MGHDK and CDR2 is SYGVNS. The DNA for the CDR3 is TGTGCCAGCAGTGAAACACCAGTCTATGGCTACACCTTC. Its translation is CASSETPVYGYTF.